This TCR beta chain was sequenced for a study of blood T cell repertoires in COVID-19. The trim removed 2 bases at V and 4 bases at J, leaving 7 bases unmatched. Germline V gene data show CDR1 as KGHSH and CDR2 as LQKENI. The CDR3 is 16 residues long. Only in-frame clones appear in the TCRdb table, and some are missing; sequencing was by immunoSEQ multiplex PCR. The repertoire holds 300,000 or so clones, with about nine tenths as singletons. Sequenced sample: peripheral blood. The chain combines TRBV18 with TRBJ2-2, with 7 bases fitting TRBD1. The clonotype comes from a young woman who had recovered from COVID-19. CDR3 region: CASSPFPGQPTGELFF. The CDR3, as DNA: TGTGCCAGCTCACCATTCCCGGGACAGCCCACCGGGGAGCTGTTTTTT.